This entry features one T cell receptor (beta chain) sequence. What this receptor recognizes is not known. Base qualities are missing; no much larger clone stands one base away. Preparation of the library involved 5' RACE. For sequencing, an Illumina HiSeq 2500 was employed. A second PCR of about 7 to 12 cycles was run with a J-beta primer mix and a sample-barcoded 5' primer. Each TCR beta cDNA molecule received a unique molecular identifier from a template-switch 5' adaptor carrying 12 random nucleotides. Each sample yielded at least 2.5 million CDR3-containing paired-end reads. First-strand cDNA was synthesized from all RNA with the Mint cDNA synthesis kit, primed by a TRBC-specific oligonucleotide. Following uracil-DNA glycosylase treatment, a first 18-cycle PCR with universal primers M1SS and BC2_uni_R was performed on all cDNA. The published analysis was carried out like this. Each sample was normalized by randomly selecting 1 million high-quality reads, each carrying a distinct molecular identifier. Instead of being binned into consensus sequences, reads that shared molecular identifiers were thrown out. MiTCR, with a Q25 quality threshold and the strictest error-elimination algorithm, was used for CDR3 identification, clonotype clustering and error correction. A nonparametric unseen species model with Euler transformation was used to estimate a lower bound on total TCR beta diversity. TCRdb reanalyzed the raw reads on its own, using fastp at Q25 for trimming and MiXCR for clone calling, and kept in-frame beta chains. Identical CDR3 protein sequences are pooled into one entry, listed with their most common genes and DNA. These V and J calls are TCRdb output, not the study's own analysis. The sample contains 1,300,000 or so distinct CDR3 sequences, around 59% of them found a single time. Of the sample, 5% to 7% is held by the ten largest clones.

The donors were some 36 Caucasian individuals from Russia, aged about 6 to 100 years, who were systemically healthy. Ten milliliters of peripheral blood were drawn from each donor into EDTA-treated Vacutainer tubes. Ficoll-Paque density-gradient centrifugation was used to isolate PBMCs, with at least 7 million per sample. Total RNA, at least 6 micrograms per sample, was extracted from PBMCs with Trizol reagent. Naive CD45RAhigh/CD27high T cell percentages were measured by flow cytometry on a PBMC aliquot from every donor. This sample was taken from a study of blood T cells in healthy people across ages (dated by TCRdb to about 2015). At the level of the whole study: Template switching captured roughly one uniquely barcoded TCR beta cDNA molecule per two T cells in model experiments. To track age-related changes in TCR beta repertoire diversity, the study relied on deep sequencing normalized with unique cDNA molecular identifiers. The study analyzed two additional independent replicas of 1 million unique cDNA reads from the same blood draw for two donors, one aged 18 to 29 and one aged 80 or older. To avoid experimental bias, donors of different ages were randomly spread across the sequencing lanes. Donors were grouped into four age groups: young (average roughly 15 years), middle-aged (roughly 38), aged (about 59) and long-lived (approximately 81). Overall results and qualifications from the work: As age increased, observed TCR beta diversity per million T cells dropped in a roughly linear way, and a significant reduction was already evident by age 40. Because donor CMV infection status was unknown, age-related changes in expanded clonotypes were potentially confounded. Compared with the aged group, the long-lived group had more naive CD4+ T cells, fewer expanded clones and increased TCR diversity, suggesting age selection. Estimates of total diversity based on one million sequenced T cells were regarded as lower bounds and as underestimates. Because profiling used bulk unsorted PBMCs, naive and antigen-experienced compartments could not be compared conclusively. The percentage of naive T cells measured by flow cytometry correlated strongly with observed TCR beta diversity.

The CDR3 goes from the cysteine to the phenylalanine over 8 residues. CDR3 DNA is the only sequence kept; it has 24 bases, read in frame from the first base. V is cut by 10 bases and J by 15 bases, and the space between the germline ends is 10 bases. Sequencing input: blood. The chain joins TRBV12-3 or TRBV12-4 to TRBJ1-5, with an unclear D gene assignment. The clonotype comes from a man between 18 and 35 years old in good health. The CDR3 protein sequence reads: CATDSRHF. The DNA sequence is as follows: TGTGCCACAGACTCCCGGCATTTT.